The present TCR beta chain was sequenced within a study of cytomegalovirus exposure and HLA in healthy donors. In the PCR, 60 Vbeta and 13 Jbeta primers were used. Profiled with immunoSEQ multiplex PCR; TCRdb holds only in-frame clones, not every one. The repertoire holds about 76,000 clones, with 73% as singletons. As for this clone: As yet, its antigen is unknown.

Points from the study as a whole: Evidence from a later analysis indicated that most CMV-associated TCR beta chains looked HLA-restricted. Prior analysis indicated that the majority of TCR beta V segments exhibited productivity approximately 87% or approximately 30% of the time. Later analysis revealed greater clonal expansion in HLA-associated TCR beta chains than in equally common others.

Germline V gene data show CDR1 as SGHTA and CDR2 as FQGNSA. Trimming took 1 base from V and 3 from J, leaving 16 bases between them. The CDR3 is 16 residues long. The rearrangement joins TRBV7-2 to TRBJ2-7; D perhaps matches TRBD2 (6 bases). The TCR originated in a woman between 40 and 50 years old in good health and CMV-seropositive. Sequenced material: PBMCs. The CDR3 loop is CASSLESGRFGYEQYF. CDR3 DNA: TGTGCCAGCAGCTTAGAATCCGGGAGATTCGGCTACGAGCAGTACTTC. Supplemented by reference TRBV7-2 and TRBJ2-7, the full variable domain reads GAGVSQSPSNKVTEKGKDVELRCDPISGHTALYWYRQSLGQGLEFLIYFQGNSAPDKSGLPSDRFSAERTGGSVSTLTIQRTQQEDSAVYLCASSLESGRFGYEQYFGPGTRLTVT.